One and the same sample provided the 26 T cell receptor beta chains below, sequenced in a study of cytomegalovirus exposure and HLA in healthy donors. PCR employed 60 Vbeta and 13 Jbeta primers. The protocol was immunoSEQ multiplex PCR, while the TCRdb copy is restricted to in-frame clones and leaves out a portion. The data contain 200,000 or so clones, over 65% of them singletons. Sequenced: PBMCs. The source of these receptors is a man aged 40-50 years in good health and CMV-seronegative.

The chain has TRBV15 and TRBJ2-7, with a possible D match to TRBD2 (5 bases). This CDR3 spans 15 amino acids. Germline CDR1 LNHNV, CDR2 YYDKDF (reference sequence). Trimming left V 0 bases short and J 3 bases short, with 12 bases between. As DNA, the CDR3 is TGTGCCACCAGCAGAGATATATCCGGGGACTACGAGCAGTACTTC. Translation gives CATSRDISGDYEQYF.

In this sample, this clone turned up a few times. The chain recombines TRBV4-3 with TRBJ2-1, with D possibly being TRBD1 (5 bases). Germline V gives CDR1 LGHNA, CDR2 YSLEER. The CDR3 is made up of 16 amino acids. V lost 4 bases, J lost 0 bases, and 13 bases lay in between. The CDR3 sequence is CASSPGASNSYNEQFF. In DNA, the CDR3 is TGCGCCAGCAGCCCTGGGGCAAGTAACTCCTACAATGAGCAGTTCTTC.

V gene TRBV2 combines with J gene TRBJ2-5; maybe TRBD1 (6 bases). V was cut by 4 bases and J by 2 bases, with 17 bases left in between. This CDR3 has 16 residues. Looked up from germline, CDR1 is SNHLY and CDR2 is FYNNEI. The CDR3 DNA is TGTGCCAGCAGTGTTGAGGGGACAAGACTTCAAGAGACCCAGTACTTC. Translated: CASSVEGTRLQETQYF.

V and J are TRBV21-1 and TRBJ2-7; TRBD1, the table's D call, lacks a check against the DNA. TRBV21-1 is tagged as a pseudogene. This CDR3 region has 15 residues. CDR3 nucleotides: TGTGCCAGAAGCAGGGTTTGTGCAGGGCATCTCGAGCAGTACTTC. As protein: CARSRVCAGHLEQYF.

In its sample, this clone was seen once. The chain combines TRBV6-1 with TRBJ2-7, with D possibly TRBD2 on 6 matching bases. Germline CDR1 MNHNS, CDR2 SASEGT. This CDR3 is built from 16 residues. Trimming took 0 bases from V and 6 from J, leaving 18 bases between them. CDR3 nucleotide sequence: TGTGCCAGCAGTGAAGCGCGGTGGGGCGGGACCTGCGAGCAGTACTTC. Amino acid sequence: CASSEARWGGTCEQYF.

The gene calls are TRBV21-1 and TRBJ2-1; the table gives TRBD2 as D, unverified against the DNA. TRBV21-1 is recorded as a pseudogene. The CDR3 length is 21 residues. This CDR3 is CAILSPGGALHYRSSYNEQFF. The CDR3 nucleotides are TGTGCCATCCTATCTCCCGGGGGGGCTTTACATTACCGAAGCTCCTACAATGAGCAGTTCTTC.

The chain recombines TRBV5-1 with TRBJ1-1, with 8 bases aligning to TRBD1. V gave up 4 bases and J gave up 3 bases; unmatched junction bases: 8. Germline CDR1 and CDR2: SGHRS and YFSETQ. The CDR3 extends over 15 amino acids. CDR3 residues: CASSLRGRSDTEAFF. DNA for the CDR3: TGCGCCAGCAGCCTCAGGGGGCGGTCGGACACTGAAGCTTTCTTT.

The rearrangement links TRBV5-1 to TRBJ1-2; 11 bases fit TRBD1. J lost 8 bases, V lost 2 bases, and 8 bases had no gene match. This CDR3 is 15 amino acids long. In germline, CDR1 is SGHRS, CDR2 YFSETQ. The CDR3 DNA reads TGCGCCAGCAGCTTCGGACAGGGGGCCCACGAAGGCTACACCTTC. It encodes CASSFGQGAHEGYTF.

CDR3 loop: CASSTLDREVGNTIYF. The CDR3 nucleotides are TGTGCCAGCAGCACCCTCGACAGGGAGGTCGGAAACACCATATATTTT. The V and J genes are TRBV9 and TRBJ1-3; 7 nucleotides agree with TRBD1. With 4 bases clipped from V and 4 bases from J, the junction kept 11 bases outside the gene matches. Germline V gives CDR1 SGDLS, CDR2 YYNGEE. This CDR3 spans 16 amino acids.

This chain joins TRBV7-9 and TRBJ2-1, with TRBD2 identical over 11 bases. The CDR3 spans 14 residues. V shed 5 bases and J 10 bases; nucleotides not matched to a gene: 7. Germline CDR1 SEHNR, CDR2 FQNEAQ (reference sequence). CDR3 bases: TGTGCCAGCAGCACTAGCGGGGGCCCCTCGGAGCAGTTCTTC. This translates into CASSTSGGPSEQFF. The entire variable domain, with the rest obtained from reference TRBV7-9 and TRBJ2-1, is as follows: DTGVSQNPRHKITKRGQNVTFRCDPISEHNRLYWYRQTLGQGPEFLTYFQNEAQLEKSRLLSDRFSAERPKGSFSTLEIQRTEQGDSAMYLCASSTSGGPSEQFFGPGTRLTVL.

The CDR3 sequence: CASSPFAETQYF. CDR3 nucleotide sequence: TGTGCCAGCAGCCCCTTTGCGGAGACCCAGTACTTC. The chain couples TRBV13 to TRBJ2-5; no firm D call. The length of the CDR3 is 12 residues. V lost 5 bases, J lost 5 bases, and 9 bases lay in between. Germline V gene lookup returns CDR1 PRHDT and CDR2 FYEKMQ (reference sequence).

CDR3 loop: CAISGISGLGWFF. The DNA of the CDR3 is TGTGCCATCAGTGGGATTAGCGGGTTGGGGTGGTTCTTC. This chain uses TRBV10-3 with TRBJ2-1; 7 bases are a match to TRBD2. V was pared by 4 bases and J by 15 bases, with 12 bases of the junction left unmatched. This CDR3 has 13 amino acids. CDR1 is ENHRY, CDR2 SYGVKD, per germline.

The V call is TRBV7-2, the J call TRBJ2-1; no definite D call. CDR3 length: 12 residues. CDR1 is SGHTA, CDR2 FQGNSA, per germline. V was cut by 6 bases and J by 5 bases, with 8 bases left in between. The CDR3 sequence: CASRPDNNEQFF. The CDR3 region has the DNA TGTGCCAGCAGACCAGATAACAATGAGCAGTTCTTC.

This clone occurred a few times. This chain links TRBV5-8 with TRBJ2-1; tentatively, D is TRBD2 (6 bases). The CDR3 spans 15 residues. Per the germline V gene, CDR1 is SGHTS and CDR2 is YDEGEE. Trimming stripped 1 base from V and 6 bases from J, with 14 bases between. CDR3 loop: CASSLLVGGVNEQFF. The CDR3, as DNA: TGTGCCAGCAGCTTGTTAGTTGGAGGGGTCAATGAGCAGTTCTTC.

This clone was seen only a few times. The rearrangement links TRBV11-3 to TRBJ2-1; no firm D call. CDR3 length: 13 amino acids. V lost 5 bases to trimming and J lost 7 bases, with 12 bases between them. Germline V lookup: CDR1 SGHNT, CDR2 YENEEA. As DNA, the CDR3 is TGTGCCAGCAGCCACAGCCGTATGAATGAGCAGTTCTTC. It specifies CASSHSRMNEQFF.

CDR3 amino acids: CASSVESHEAGELFF. DNA of the CDR3: TGTGCCAGCAGCGTAGAGTCTCACGAGGCCGGGGAGCTGTTTTTT. The chain has TRBV9 and TRBJ2-2; D unclear. V dropped 0 bases and J dropped 6 bases, with 12 bases sitting between them. In germline, CDR1 is SGDLS, CDR2 YYNGEE. The CDR3 runs 15 residues. The full variable domain, in which reference TRBV9 and TRBJ2-2 provide the parts outside the CDR3, is DSGVTQTPKHLITATGQRVTLRCSPRSGDLSVYWYQQSLDQGLQFLIQYYNGEERAKGNILERFSAQQFPDLHSELNLSSLELGDSALYFCASSVESHEAGELFFGEGSRLTVL.

V and J are TRBV25-1 and TRBJ1-5, with D tentatively TRBD1 (5 bases). The CDR3 runs to 15 residues. CDR1 and CDR2 from the germline V gene are MGHDK and SYGVNS. Trimming cost V 9 bases and J 0 bases, with 15 bases left between them. The CDR3 bases are TGTGCCAGTCCGACAGAGAGTGATAGCAATCAGCCCCAGCATTTT. This translates into CASPTESDSNQPQHF.

The rearrangement uses TRBV29-1 and TRBJ2-5; 10 nucleotides agree with TRBD1. The germline V gene encodes CDR1 SQVTM and CDR2 ANQGSEA. The CDR3 contains 13 residues. The J segment lost 5 bases and the V segment lost 6 bases, leaving 6 bases of the junction unmatched. The CDR3 nucleotides are TGCAGCGTGGGACAGGGGATCAGGGAGACCCAGTACTTC. Residues: CSVGQGIRETQYF.

The V call is TRBV15, the J call TRBJ2-5, with a tentative D call TRBD2 (6 bases). CDR1 and CDR2 (germline): LNHNV, YYDKDF (reference sequence). Trimming took 8 bases from V and 2 from J, leaving 15 bases between them. This CDR3 comprises 14 residues. CDR3 sequence (DNA): TGTGCCACCGCCGGGAGTGGACTTCAAGAGACCCAGTACTTC. Its translation: CATAGSGLQETQYF.

The table lists this clone with a few counts. This chain connects TRBV27 to TRBJ2-3; 8 nucleotides line up with TRBD2. The germline V gene encodes CDR1 MNHEY and CDR2 SMNVEV (reference sequence). The CDR3 contains 14 residues. J was trimmed by 4 bases and V by 7 bases; bases with no gene match: 7. DNA of the CDR3: TGTGCCAGCATCTCGAGCGGGGGTTCAGATACGCAGTATTTT. This gives the protein CASISSGGSDTQYF.

This chain joins TRBV9 and TRBJ2-7; perhaps TRBD2 as D (7 bases). Germline CDR1 and CDR2: SGDLS and YYNGEE. The CDR3 is 14 amino acids. The V gene lost 5 bases and the J gene lost 4 bases, with 16 bases spanning the gap. The CDR3 bases are TGTGCCAGCAGAAGGGGGGGTTCCATTTACGAGCAGTACTTC. Translation: CASRRGGSIYEQYF.

The chain joins TRBV5-4 to TRBJ2-7; 7 nucleotides agree with TRBD2. The V and J ends lost 0 bases and 5 bases, in that order; junction bases with no gene match: 8. Germline V CDR1 and CDR2: SGHNT, YYREEE (reference sequence). The CDR3 contains 15 residues. CDR3 region: CASSLVGGSSHEQYF. As DNA, the CDR3 is TGTGCCAGCAGCTTGGTAGGCGGGAGTTCCCACGAGCAGTACTTC.

This clone showed up just a few times. This chain links TRBV28 with TRBJ2-5; TRBD2 aligns across 7 bases. The last part of the DNA fits TRBJ2-7 better; the J call may be wrong. The CDR3 sequence is 19 residues long. Germline assignment: CDR1 MDHEN and CDR2 SYDVKM. CDR3 protein: CASSLSPPRERGISYEQYF. The CDR3 DNA is TGTGCCAGCAGTTTATCCCCCCCTAGGGAGCGGGGCATATCCTACGAGCAGTACTTC.

The chain uses TRBV6-5 and TRBJ1-1; 7 bases map to TRBD1. Germline CDR1 reads MNHEY; CDR2 reads SVGAGI. The CDR3 extends over 13 amino acids. The V and J ends lost 6 bases and 4 bases, in that order; junction bases with no gene match: 5. The CDR3 loop is CASSDRETTEAFF. CDR3 in DNA: TGTGCCAGCAGCGACAGGGAGACCACTGAAGCTTTCTTT.

The gene calls are TRBV11-2 and TRBJ2-1; possibly TRBD2 for D (7 bases). The V and J ends lost 0 bases and 8 bases respectively, with 17 bases between them. The V gene's germline CDR1 is SGHAT and CDR2 FQNNGV. CDR3 length: 16 residues. For the CDR3, the DNA is TGTGCCAGCAGCTTAGATCGAGCGGGACAAGGCCATGAGCAGTTCTTC. Its protein is CASSLDRAGQGHEQFF.

The rearrangement joins TRBV5-4 to TRBJ1-1; 9 bases fit TRBD1. The V segment lost 6 bases and the J segment 4 bases; nucleotides outside the gene matches: 4. This CDR3 has 13 residues. Germline lookup yields CDR1 SGHNT and CDR2 YYREEE (reference sequence). In DNA form, the CDR3 reads TGTGCCAGCAACCCGACAGGGGGCACTGAAGCTTTCTTT. It encodes CASNPTGGTEAFF.